Below, 28 T cell receptor beta chains from the same sample are listed, as sequenced in a study of T cells expressing NK-cell markers. TCRdb re-called the 5' RACE reads and gives one entry per CDR3 protein, without DNA. The listing contains 550,000 or so distinct CDR3 sequences. The material sequenced was blood T cells: a sorted CD56 or NKG2C T cell subset, CD4+ or CD8+ T cells, or bulk PBMC T cells (not recorded which). The receptors originated from a man in his late teens or twenties in good health.

CDR3 sequence: CSAGGQLAYQPQHF. V is TRBV20-1 and J is TRBJ1-5; TCRdb returns TRBD1, unconfirmable since there is no DNA. The CDR3 sequence is 14 residues long. The V gene's germline CDR1 is DFQATT and CDR2 SNEGSKA (reference sequence).

The chain recombines TRBV5-1 with TRBJ2-7; absent DNA, TCRdb's TRBD1 call cannot be checked. Germline V gene sequence: CDR1 SGHRS, CDR2 YFSETQ. This CDR3 spans 12 amino acids. The CDR3 loop is CAPGQGVYEQYF. The variable domain in full, with the rest retrieved from reference TRBV5-1 and TRBJ2-7, is KAGVTQTPRYLIKTRGQQVTLSCSPISGHRSVSWYQQTPGQGLQFLFEYFSETQRNKGNFPGRFSGRQFSNSRSEMNVSTLELGDSALYLCAPGQGVYEQYFGPGTRLTVT.

The CDR3 spells CASSLSGQGPIQYF. This chain links TRBV12-3 or TRBV12-4 with TRBJ2-4; TCRdb picks TRBD1, but there is no DNA to check that call. CDR3 length: 14 amino acids.

The chain links TRBV20-1 to TRBJ2-5; TCRdb designates TRBD1, a call that cannot be tested without DNA. The CDR3 covers 13 residues. CDR1 and CDR2 from the germline V gene are DFQATT and SNEGSKA (reference sequence). The CDR3 sequence is CSAIRTALETQYF.

The chain combines TRBV7-2 with TRBJ2-7; lacking DNA, the TRBD1 call made by TCRdb goes unchecked. The CDR3 has 14 amino acids. The V gene's germline CDR1 is SGHTA and CDR2 FQGNSA. This chain's CDR3 is CASSPQGSQYEQYF.

J is TRBJ2-2 and V is TRBV6-5; TCRdb selects TRBD2, and the lack of DNA leaves this call unchecked. The CDR3 contains 12 residues. Per germline, CDR1 MNHEY and CDR2 SVGAGI. CDR3: CASSPGLGELFF.

The chain joins TRBV29-1 to TRBJ2-2; TCRdb lists TRBD2, though no DNA is available to test this call. The V gene's germline CDR1 is SQVTM and CDR2 ANQGSEA. This CDR3 is 14 amino acids long. The CDR3 reads CSVGGDWYTGELFF.

The chain is built from TRBV20-1 and TRBJ2-1; TCRdb designates TRBD1, a call that cannot be tested without DNA. This CDR3 comprises 13 residues. The germline V gene encodes CDR1 DFQATT and CDR2 SNEGSKA (reference sequence). CDR3 amino acids: CSATTGQTFEQFF.

The genes are TRBV6-2 or TRBV6-3 and TRBJ2-1; TCRdb lists TRBD2, though no DNA is available to test this call. Per germline, CDR1 MNHEY and CDR2 SVGEGT. The CDR3 has 13 amino acids. The CDR3 loop is CATQGLATDEQFF.

The chain employs TRBV12-3 or TRBV12-4 and TRBJ2-1. This CDR3 has 12 residues. CDR3 sequence: CASSRALDEQFF.

The J gene is TRBJ1-1, the V gene TRBV6-1; TCRdb gives TRBD1 as the D gene, but with no DNA this cannot be confirmed. Germline V CDR1 and CDR2: MNHNS, SASEGT. The CDR3 runs to 15 residues. CDR3: CASSKGTEYYTEAFF.

The V and J genes are TRBV6-1 and TRBJ1-1; the D call from TCRdb, TRBD1, cannot be confirmed without DNA. Germline-derived CDR1 and CDR2 are MNHNS and SASEGT. The CDR3 spans 13 residues. The CDR3 sequence is CASAPEAIKRAFF.

CDR3 protein: CSVEGNTDTQYF. This chain joins TRBV29-1 and TRBJ2-3. The CDR3 runs 12 residues. Germline V gene data show CDR1 as SQVTM and CDR2 as ANQGSEA.

The CDR3 spells CASSARDRGQYEQYF. The chain is built from TRBV12-3 or TRBV12-4 and TRBJ2-7; TCRdb indicates TRBD1, and absent DNA this call remains unverified. The CDR3 runs 15 residues.

The chain is built from TRBV9 and TRBJ1-1. Germline lookup yields CDR1 SGDLS and CDR2 YYNGEE. The CDR3 has 12 amino acids. The CDR3 loop is CASSVSGTEAFF. Using reference TRBV9 and TRBJ1-1 for the parts outside the CDR3, the full variable domain is DSGVTQTPKHLITATGQRVTLRCSPRSGDLSVYWYQQSLDQGLQFLIQYYNGEERAKGNILERFSAQQFPDLHSELNLSSLELGDSALYFCASSVSGTEAFFGQGTRLTVV.

The genes are TRBV27 and TRBJ2-1; TCRdb's assignment of TRBD1 cannot be checked, as there is no DNA. Germline V gene lookup returns CDR1 MNHEY and CDR2 SMNVEV (reference sequence). The CDR3 totals 12 residues. The CDR3 sequence is CASNRAGQEQFF.

This chain links TRBV20-1 with TRBJ1-6; TCRdb outputs TRBD1, but without DNA this stays unchecked. CDR3 length: 13 amino acids. Germline CDR1 is DFQATT and CDR2 is SNEGSKA (reference sequence). Here the CDR3 reads CSARVRGSSPLHF.

V gene TRBV9 combines with J gene TRBJ2-7. The CDR3 spans 15 residues. Germline CDR1 is SGDLS and CDR2 is YYNGEE. CDR3 loop: CASSVADGRADEQYF.

The chain recombines TRBV10-2 with TRBJ2-7; TCRdb lists TRBD1, though no DNA is available to test this call. CDR3 length: 13 residues. Looked up from germline, CDR1 is WSHSY and CDR2 is SAAADI. CDR3 residues: CASSDDRVYEQYF.

The CDR3 reads CASSQRDPGLNEQYF. The V gene is TRBV7-2, the J gene TRBJ2-7; no DNA is available, so the TRBD2 call from TCRdb remains unchecked. This CDR3 contains 15 residues. Germline CDR1 is SGHTA and CDR2 is FQGNSA. The variable domain in full, with the rest retrieved from reference TRBV7-2 and TRBJ2-7, is GAGVSQSPSNKVTEKGKDVELRCDPISGHTALYWYRQSLGQGLEFLIYFQGNSAPDKSGLPSDRFSAERTGGSVSTLTIQRTQQEDSAVYLCASSQRDPGLNEQYFGPGTRLTVT.

The gene calls are TRBV6-5 and TRBJ1-5; checking the TCRdb D call of TRBD1 is not possible without DNA. Germline V gives CDR1 MNHEY, CDR2 SVGAGI. The CDR3 runs to 17 residues. CDR3 residues: CASSYRQGMLSNQPQHF.

The rearrangement links TRBV7-9 to TRBJ2-7. The CDR3 consists of 13 residues. Per germline, CDR1 SEHNR and CDR2 FQNEAQ (reference sequence). CDR3 loop: CASSLVLPGEQYF.

This chain uses TRBV10-3 with TRBJ2-1; TCRdb indicates TRBD1, and absent DNA this call remains unverified. The CDR3 totals 16 residues. The germline gives CDR1 ENHRY, CDR2 SYGVKD. The CDR3 sequence is CAISERDLLIYNEQFF.

The rearrangement joins TRBV28 to TRBJ2-5. Per germline, CDR1 MDHEN and CDR2 SYDVKM. This CDR3 spans 13 amino acids. CDR3 region: CASLDWGQETQYF.

The chain joins TRBV5-4 to TRBJ2-7; absent DNA, TCRdb's TRBD1 call cannot be checked. This CDR3 region has 15 residues. Germline V CDR1 and CDR2: SGHNT, YYREEE (reference sequence). CDR3 sequence reads: CASSFGQGTSDEQYF.

The chain recombines TRBV28 with TRBJ2-1; absent DNA, TCRdb's TRBD1 call cannot be checked. Germline V CDR1 and CDR2: MDHEN, SYDVKM. The CDR3 is 15 residues long. The CDR3 loop is CASSPPGQLYNEQFF.

The chain recombines TRBV10-3 with TRBJ2-5; TCRdb gives TRBD1 as the D gene, but with no DNA this cannot be confirmed. The CDR3 length is 14 residues. CDR1 and CDR2 from the germline V gene are ENHRY and SYGVKD. The CDR3 sequence: CAISGGGGRETQYF.

The chain combines TRBV10-3 with TRBJ2-1. Germline values: CDR1 ENHRY, CDR2 SYGVKD. There are 14 residues in the CDR3. This CDR3 is CAISESSGWFEQFF.